This T cell receptor (beta chain) was captured in a study of control samples from healthy donors and cancer patients. Profiling relied on immunoSEQ multiplex PCR, and the TCRdb table lists in-frame clones only, not all of them. Here the sample spans approximately 89,000 clones, about 87% being singletons. The trim removed 5 bases at V and 3 bases at J, leaving 7 bases unmatched. This CDR3 contains 15 residues. Per germline, CDR1 SGHTA and CDR2 FQGNSA. The chain joins TRBV7-2 to TRBJ1-3; TRBD1 agrees at 7 bases. The sequencing sample was made of blood. The origin of this receptor is a man aged 50-60 years in good health. CDR3 DNA: TGTGCCAGCAGCCCCCCGACAGGGCGTGGAAACACCATATATTTT. Translated: CASSPPTGRGNTIYF.